Included here is one TCR beta chain sequence, with context. This sample is drawn from a study of T cell responses to AZD1222 COVID-19 vaccine. CDR3 size: 17 residues. Germline CDR1 reads MNHNS; CDR2 reads SASEGT. V was shortened by 2 bases and J by 0 bases, with 14 bases between the two germline ends. Sequencing used immunoSEQ multiplex PCR; TCRdb keeps in-frame clones, though not all of them. The table records around 130,000 clones, 85% to 95% of them present only once. This material consisted of peripheral blood, taken on day 0 of AZD1222 vaccination. The V and J genes are TRBV6-1 and TRBJ1-3; D unclear. The origin of this receptor is an adult in good health. This CDR3 is CASSERRGSTSGNTIYF. The DNA for the CDR3 is TGTGCCAGCAGTGAAAGGAGAGGGTCAACCTCTGGAAACACCATATATTTT.